This TCR beta chain was obtained from a study of blood T cell repertoires in COVID-19. Overall study: PBMCs, B-cell-depleted T cells, or T cells provided the cDNA or gDNA that made up the material.

This table comes from immunoSEQ multiplex PCR, and its TCRdb copy is limited to in-frame clones, with some not included. Of about 150,000 clones in the sample, approximately 86% were seen once. This CDR3 contains 17 residues. CDR1 and CDR2 from the germline V gene are SGDLS and YYNGEE. V was clipped by 0 bases and J by 3 bases; unmatched bases: 5. The study assigned cohorts using participant-reported clinical history. The sequence was collected from a woman aged 40 to 50 who had been exposed to COVID-19. The J gene is TRBJ1-4, the V gene TRBV9, with TRBD1 matching over 10 bases. Sequencing input: PBMCs or T cells enriched from blood (not recorded which). The CDR3 spells CASSVGQGARANEKLFF. The CDR3 DNA is TGTGCCAGCAGCGTAGGACAGGGGGCGCGGGCTAATGAAAAACTGTTTTTT.